This TCR beta chain was obtained from a study of T cell responses to AZD1222 COVID-19 vaccine. Only in-frame clones appear in the TCRdb table, and some are missing; sequencing was by immunoSEQ multiplex PCR. Of roughly 270,000 clones detected, 90% to 95% appear once; the ten largest clones hold roughly 0.51%. This TCR came from an adult who received the AZD1222 COVID-19 vaccine. The source material was peripheral blood, sampled 28 days after the second AZD1222 dose.

DNA of the CDR3: TGTGCCAGCAGTTCCTATATCGGACAGAAATCCTTCGAAGCTTTCTTT. Residues: CASSSYIGQKSFEAFF. The chain has TRBV28 and TRBJ1-1; maybe TRBD1 (6 bases). Trimming took off 4 bases at V and 8 bases at J, with 23 bases between the two ends. The CDR3 sequence is 16 residues long. Germline V lookup: CDR1 MDHEN, CDR2 SYDVKM.